The sequence of this T cell receptor beta chain was determined in a study of neurological immune-mediated disorders (dated by TCRdb to about 2019). In terms of the full investigation: Peripheral blood TCR-beta repertoires from HTLV-I-associated myelopathy (HAM/TSP) patients, multiple sclerosis patients and healthy controls were compared by UMI-based sequencing. Longitudinal samples, technical triplicates and paired sorted CD4+ and CD8+ T-cell subsets, alongside PBMC samples, were included among the 106 TCR-beta libraries. The cohort included about 70 subjects: about 15 with HAM/TSP, approximately 34 with multiple sclerosis, and approximately 20 healthy controls.

Healthy controls were blood bank volunteers in Maryland, USA. TCR libraries for sorted subsets were made from 1 million sorted CD4+ or CD8+ T cells. Peripheral blood was subjected to Ficoll-Hypaque density gradient centrifugation to isolate PBMCs, which were then cryopreserved in liquid nitrogen. Paired sorted CD4+ and CD8+ subsets came from healthy controls, HAM/TSP patients and MS patients. The research as a whole found: No identical CDR3 amino acid sequences were found to be shared among expanded clones across subjects, suggesting that TCR-beta repertoires were private in all groups. TCR clonal expansion was highest in HAM/TSP patients and lowest in MS patients, with MS patients falling below even healthy controls.

This clonotype was counted ten times or more. No cognate antigen has been identified for it. It has no much larger one-base neighbor in the sample; base qualities were not kept. Its CDR3 holds 11 amino acids, cysteine through phenylalanine. Of the read, only the CDR3 DNA is kept; its 33 bases are in frame from base 1. The CDR1 and CDR2 encoded by the germline V gene (reference sequence) are DFQATT and SNEGSKA. Relative to germline, V is 2 bases shorter and J is 8 bases shorter, with 9 bases between their ends. cDNA synthesis used template-switch 5'RACE with a primer carrying a 10-nucleotide random unique molecular identifier tagging each TCR transcript. Every sequencing run covered 15-18 subjects and yielded more than 160 million TCR-beta sequences. The RNeasy kit was used for extraction of total RNA. The KAPA Real-time Library Amplification kit was used to amplify TCR-beta VDJ regions with primers targeting the TCR constant region and the 5'RACE anchor. A first PCR added sample indexes and Illumina adaptors, after which a second PCR increased the library yield. After Ampure bead purification, the roughly 650 bp TCR product was size-selected on a 2% E-gel SizeSelection system. Before pooling, libraries had their quality checked on a Bioanalyzer, their concentration measured with Qubit, and their quantity determined with the Kapa Library Quantification kit. An Illumina HiSeq 2500 sequenced the libraries paired-end 2 x 150 bp. To increase sequence diversity, roughly 24-30% phiX was spiked into each library pool. Under the source paper's analysis protocol: Quality-filtered reads were processed with the UMI-based MiGEC pipeline, which removed over 75% of raw TCR sequences during error correction. IMGT germline references were used for aligning VDJ genes, and each clonotype was defined as a unique CDR3 amino acid sequence together with its V-J genes. Clonal expansion, Shannon diversity, and CDR3 relatedness (CalcPairwiseDistances, ClusterSamples) were evaluated with VDJtools, and phylogenetic trees were built with CLCbio workbench. Expanded clones were defined as having at least 8 unique UMIs, based on coefficient-of-variation modelling across technical triplicates. The public reads were quality trimmed at Q25 with fastp and then assembled into clones with MiXCR by TCRdb, keeping productive beta chains. Merged by CDR3 protein, the rows form single entries marked with the most common genes and DNA. It is TCRdb's table, rather than the study itself, that gives the V and J calls and clone size. In this sample the table shows roughly 14,000 distinct CDR3 sequences, 6.5% to 8% of which occur a single time. Jointly, the top ten make up approximately 24% of the sample.

The chain joins TRBV20-1 to TRBJ1-2; perhaps TRBD1 is the D gene, with 5 bases matching. This receptor was identified in a woman aged 40 to 50 in good health. Sequenced input: CD8+ T cells from blood. The DNA sequence is TGCAGTGCTAGACCCGGGGCCGGCTACACCTTC. Translation gives CSARPGAGYTF.